This T cell receptor (beta chain) was obtained from a study of blood T cell repertoires in COVID-19 (dated by TCRdb to about 2020). In terms of the full investigation: The collaborator samples originated in the United States, Italy and Spain and spanned the acute and convalescent phases of COVID-19. A freely available public database, intended as a resource for researchers studying the immune response to SARS-CoV-2, is where the repertoires were released. A de-identified subject ID, COVID-19 status, age in years and sex were almost always included in the sample metadata. Subjects who had been exposed to COVID-19, were actively infected with it, or had recovered from it provided the deeply sampled blood TCRbeta repertoires that made up the dataset. Where available, HLA class I and class II types were taken from metadata supplied by the sample provider and were not determined by assay-based typing. The material from the prospective study consisted of cDNA or gDNA derived from T cells, B-cell-depleted T cells, or PBMCs. Samples came from the ongoing ImmuneRACE study (first 160 participants) plus 1,254 subjects from 6 global collaborators.

The paper as a whole reports these results and caveats: Clinical and demographic metadata were provided uncurated, with the amount varying by source and participant.

TCRbeta CDR3 regions were amplified from genomic DNA using the immunoSEQ Assay, a bias-controlled multiplex PCR. Regarding the original processing steps: Within the assay, amplification of reference gene primers was used to estimate how many nucleated cells each sample contained. Sequence reads were collapsed and filtered to measure the absolute abundance of every unique TCRbeta CDR3 rearrangement. Productive Simpson clonality was computed per sample as the square root of Simpson's diversity index over productive rearrangements. TCRdb's version of the immuneACCESS table is confined to in-frame rearrangements and falls short of the full clone set. An unresolved V gene accounts for under half of the shortfall where checked; the remainder is of unknown origin. V and J calls and clone size are as listed in that table; D and trimming were resolved from the DNA. The sample table records about 260,000 clones; 85% to 90% of these occur just once. The ten largest clones represent over 3.5% of the sample.

As for this clone: Its antigen target is currently unknown. Base qualities are missing; no much larger clone stands one base away.

Reading from cysteine to phenylalanine, the CDR3 counts 16 amino acids. Of the read, only the CDR3 DNA is kept; its 48 bases are in frame from base 1. CDR1 and CDR2, per the germline V gene (reference sequence), are MNHNY and SVGAGI. Germline trimming: 5 bases from V, 5 bases from J; junction bases outside gene matches: 9. Each collaborating institution followed its own protocols to collect whole blood in K2EDTA tubes. For TCRbeta analysis, collaborators shipped samples in one of three forms: frozen whole blood, isolated PBMCs, or DNA extracted from either of those sample types. Input material: peripheral blood. This receptor was identified in a woman aged 40 to 50 with acute or convalescent COVID-19. This chain joins TRBV6-6 to TRBJ2-2; 9 middle bases align to TRBD1. The CDR3 protein: CASSGTGTGITGELFF. The DNA sequence is given as TGTGCCAGCAGTGGTACCGGGACAGGGATAACCGGGGAGCTGTTTTTT.